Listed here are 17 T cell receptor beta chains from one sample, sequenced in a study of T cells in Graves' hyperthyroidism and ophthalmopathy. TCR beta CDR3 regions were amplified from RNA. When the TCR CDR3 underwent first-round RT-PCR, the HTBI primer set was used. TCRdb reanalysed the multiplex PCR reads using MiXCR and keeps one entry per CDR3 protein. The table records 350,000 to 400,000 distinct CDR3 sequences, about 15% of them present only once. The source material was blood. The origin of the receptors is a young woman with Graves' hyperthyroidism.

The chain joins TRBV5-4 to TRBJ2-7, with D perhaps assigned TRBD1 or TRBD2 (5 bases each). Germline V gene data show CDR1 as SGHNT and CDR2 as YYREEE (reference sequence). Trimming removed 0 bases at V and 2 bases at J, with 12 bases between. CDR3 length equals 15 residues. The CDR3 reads CASSLGGTETYEQYF. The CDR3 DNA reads TGTGCCAGCAGCTTGGGAGGGACGGAAACCTACGAGCAGTACTTC.

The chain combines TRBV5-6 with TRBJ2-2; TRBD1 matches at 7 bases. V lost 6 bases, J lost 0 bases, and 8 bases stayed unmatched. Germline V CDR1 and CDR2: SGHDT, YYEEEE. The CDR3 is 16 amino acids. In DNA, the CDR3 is TGTGCCAGCATCAAGACAGGGTACGCGAACACCGGGGAGCTGTTTTTT. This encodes CASIKTGYANTGELFF.

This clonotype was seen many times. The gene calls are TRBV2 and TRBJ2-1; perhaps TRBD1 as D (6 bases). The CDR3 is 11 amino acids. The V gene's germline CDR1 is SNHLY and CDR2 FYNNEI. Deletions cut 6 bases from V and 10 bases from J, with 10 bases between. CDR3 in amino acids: CASSLQGEQFF. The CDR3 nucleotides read TGTGCCAGCAGCCTGCAGGGGGAGCAGTTCTTC.

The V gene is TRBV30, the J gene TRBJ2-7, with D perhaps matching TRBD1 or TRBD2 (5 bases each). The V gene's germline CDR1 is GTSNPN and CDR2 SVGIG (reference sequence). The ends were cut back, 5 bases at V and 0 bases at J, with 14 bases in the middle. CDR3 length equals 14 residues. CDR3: CAWAVEGSSYEQYF. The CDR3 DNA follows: TGTGCCTGGGCGGTCGAGGGGAGCTCCTACGAGCAGTACTTC.

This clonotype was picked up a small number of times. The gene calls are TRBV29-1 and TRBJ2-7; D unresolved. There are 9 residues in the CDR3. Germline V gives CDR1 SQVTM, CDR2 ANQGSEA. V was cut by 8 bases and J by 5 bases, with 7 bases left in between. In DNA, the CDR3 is TGCAGCCGCACCCACGAGCAGTACTTC. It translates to CSRTHEQYF.

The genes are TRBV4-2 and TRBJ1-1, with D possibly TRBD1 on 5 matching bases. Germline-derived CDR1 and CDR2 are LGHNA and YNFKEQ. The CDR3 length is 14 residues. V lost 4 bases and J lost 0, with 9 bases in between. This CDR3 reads CASSPIGVNTEAFF. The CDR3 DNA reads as TGTGCCAGCAGCCCGATAGGGGTGAACACTGAAGCTTTCTTT.

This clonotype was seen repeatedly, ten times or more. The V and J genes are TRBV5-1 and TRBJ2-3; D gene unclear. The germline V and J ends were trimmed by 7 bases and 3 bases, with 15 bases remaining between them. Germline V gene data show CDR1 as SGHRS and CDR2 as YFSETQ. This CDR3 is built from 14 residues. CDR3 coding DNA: TGCGCCAGCGGACCGATTTCACTAACAGATACGCAGTATTTT. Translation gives CASGPISLTDTQYF.

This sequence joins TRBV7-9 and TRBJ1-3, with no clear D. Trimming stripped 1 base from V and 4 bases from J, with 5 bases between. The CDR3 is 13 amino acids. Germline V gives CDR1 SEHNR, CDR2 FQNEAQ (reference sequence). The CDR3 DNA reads TGTGCCAGCAGCTTAGACGTCGGAAACACCATATATTTT. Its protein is CASSLDVGNTIYF. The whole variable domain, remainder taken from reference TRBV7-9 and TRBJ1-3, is DTGVSQNPRHKITKRGQNVTFRCDPISEHNRLYWYRQTLGQGPEFLTYFQNEAQLEKSRLLSDRFSAERPKGSFSTLEIQRTEQGDSAMYLCASSLDVGNTIYFGEGSWLTVV.

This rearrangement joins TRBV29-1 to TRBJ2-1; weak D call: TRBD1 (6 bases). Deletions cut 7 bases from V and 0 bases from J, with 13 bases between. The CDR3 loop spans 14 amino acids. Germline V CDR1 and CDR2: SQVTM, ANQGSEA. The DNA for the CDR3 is TGCAGCGGTGGACAGAAGAGCTCCTACAATGAGCAGTTCTTC. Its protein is CSGGQKSSYNEQFF.

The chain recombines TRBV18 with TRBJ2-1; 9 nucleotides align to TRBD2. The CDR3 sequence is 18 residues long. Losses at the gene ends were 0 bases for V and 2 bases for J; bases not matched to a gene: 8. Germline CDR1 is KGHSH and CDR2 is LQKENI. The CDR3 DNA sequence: TGTGCCAGCTCACCACCGTCCAAGCGGGAGGTTACCTACAATGAGCAGTTCTTC. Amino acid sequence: CASSPPSKREVTYNEQFF.

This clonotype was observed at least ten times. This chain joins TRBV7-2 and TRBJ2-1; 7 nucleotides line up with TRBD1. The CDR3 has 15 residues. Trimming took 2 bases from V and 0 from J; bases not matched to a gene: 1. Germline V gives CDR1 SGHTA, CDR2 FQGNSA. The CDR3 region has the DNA TGTGCCAGCAGCTTAACAGGGGACTCCTACAATGAGCAGTTCTTC. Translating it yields CASSLTGDSYNEQFF.

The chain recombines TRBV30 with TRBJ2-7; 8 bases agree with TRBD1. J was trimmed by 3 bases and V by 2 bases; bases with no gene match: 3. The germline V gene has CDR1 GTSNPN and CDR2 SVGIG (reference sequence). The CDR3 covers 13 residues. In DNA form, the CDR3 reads TGTGCCTGGAGTCAAGGACAGGGCTACGAGCAGTACTTC. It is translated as CAWSQGQGYEQYF. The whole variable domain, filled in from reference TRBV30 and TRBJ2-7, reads SQTIHQWPATLVQPVGSPLSLECTVEGTSNPNLYWYRQAAGRGLQLLFYSVGIGQISSEVPQNLSASRPQDRQFILSSKKLLLSDSGFYLCAWSQGQGYEQYFGPGTRLTVT.

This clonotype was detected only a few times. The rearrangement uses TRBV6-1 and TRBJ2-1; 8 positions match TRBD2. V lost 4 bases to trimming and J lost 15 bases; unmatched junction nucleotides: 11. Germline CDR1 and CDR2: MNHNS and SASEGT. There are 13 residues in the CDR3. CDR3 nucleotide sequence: TGTGCCAGCAGTGCAATGGGCGGAGCGGGGGTGTTCTTC. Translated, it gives CASSAMGGAGVFF.

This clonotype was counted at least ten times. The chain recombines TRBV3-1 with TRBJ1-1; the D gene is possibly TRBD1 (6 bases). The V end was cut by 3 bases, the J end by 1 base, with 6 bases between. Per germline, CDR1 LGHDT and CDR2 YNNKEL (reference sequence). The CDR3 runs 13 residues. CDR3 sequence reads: CASSQTGNTEAFF. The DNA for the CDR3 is TGTGCCAGCAGCCAGACAGGGAACACTGAAGCTTTCTTT.

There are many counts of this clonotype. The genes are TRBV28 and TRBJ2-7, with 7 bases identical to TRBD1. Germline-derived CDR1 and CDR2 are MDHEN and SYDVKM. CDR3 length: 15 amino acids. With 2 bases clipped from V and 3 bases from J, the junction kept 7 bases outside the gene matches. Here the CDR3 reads CASSLPLGQDYEQYF. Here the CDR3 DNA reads TGTGCCAGCAGTTTACCCCTCGGACAGGACTACGAGCAGTACTTC.

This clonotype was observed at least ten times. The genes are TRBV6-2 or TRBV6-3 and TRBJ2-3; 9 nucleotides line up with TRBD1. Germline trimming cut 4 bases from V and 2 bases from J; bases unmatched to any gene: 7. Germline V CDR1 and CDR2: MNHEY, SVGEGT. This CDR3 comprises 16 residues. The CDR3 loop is CASSFTGTGPTDTQYF. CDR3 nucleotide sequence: TGTGCCAGCAGTTTCACCGGGACAGGGCCCACAGATACGCAGTATTTT.

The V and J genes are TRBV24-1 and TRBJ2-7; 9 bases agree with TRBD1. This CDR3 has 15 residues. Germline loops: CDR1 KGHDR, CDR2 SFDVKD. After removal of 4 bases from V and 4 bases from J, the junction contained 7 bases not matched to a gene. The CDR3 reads CATSDPGTGYYEQYF. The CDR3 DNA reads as TGTGCCACCAGTGACCCCGGGACAGGGTATTACGAGCAGTACTTC.